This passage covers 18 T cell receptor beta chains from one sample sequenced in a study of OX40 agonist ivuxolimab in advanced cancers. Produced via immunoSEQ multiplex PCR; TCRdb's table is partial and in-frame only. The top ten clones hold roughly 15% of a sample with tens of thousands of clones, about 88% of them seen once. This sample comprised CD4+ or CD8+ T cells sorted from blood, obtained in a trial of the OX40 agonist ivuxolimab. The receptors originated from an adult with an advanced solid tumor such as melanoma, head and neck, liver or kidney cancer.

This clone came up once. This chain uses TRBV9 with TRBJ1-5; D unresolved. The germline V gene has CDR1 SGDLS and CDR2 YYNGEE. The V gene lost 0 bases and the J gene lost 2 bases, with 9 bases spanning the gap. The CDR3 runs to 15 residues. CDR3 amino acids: CASSVAGSGNQPQHF. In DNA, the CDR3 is TGTGCCAGCAGCGTAGCCGGGAGTGGCAATCAGCCCCAGCATTTT.

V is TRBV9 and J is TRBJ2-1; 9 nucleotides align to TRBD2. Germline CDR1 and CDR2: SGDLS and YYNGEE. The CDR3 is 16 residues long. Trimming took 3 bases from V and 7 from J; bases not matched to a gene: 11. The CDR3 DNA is TGTGCCAGCAGCGCCCCCCTGCGGGAGGGCCTTAATGAGCAGTTCTTC. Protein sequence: CASSAPLREGLNEQFF.

The CDR3 bases are TGTGCCAGCAGTGAAGTGGGACTACCCTACAATGAGCAGTTCTTC. This gives the protein CASSEVGLPYNEQFF. The chain links TRBV6-1 to TRBJ2-1; TRBD2 agrees at 7 bases. This CDR3 has 15 amino acids. V lost 1 base and J lost 2; bases outside the gene matches: 2. Germline V lookup: CDR1 MNHNS, CDR2 SASEGT.

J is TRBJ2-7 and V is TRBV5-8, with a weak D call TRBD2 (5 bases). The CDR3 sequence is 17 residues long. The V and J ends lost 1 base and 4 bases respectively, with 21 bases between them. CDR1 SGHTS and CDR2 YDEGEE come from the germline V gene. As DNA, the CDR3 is TGTGCCAGCAGCTTGTTTAGTAAGCTGTCTGGGGAGTACGAGCAGTACTTC. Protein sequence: CASSLFSKLSGEYEQYF.

The CDR3 reads CATSRDTGGPTDTQYF. The CDR3 DNA reads TGTGCCACCAGCAGAGATACAGGGGGCCCCACAGATACGCAGTATTTT. This chain links TRBV15 with TRBJ2-3; 9 bases agree with TRBD1. The CDR3 totals 16 residues. CDR1 is LNHNV, CDR2 YYDKDF, per germline (reference sequence). V was clipped by 0 bases and J by 2 bases; unmatched bases: 3.

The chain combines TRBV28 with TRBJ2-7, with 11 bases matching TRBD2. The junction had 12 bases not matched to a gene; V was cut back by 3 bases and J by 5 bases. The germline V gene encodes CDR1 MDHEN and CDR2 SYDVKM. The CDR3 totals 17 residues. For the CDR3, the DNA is TGTGCCAGCAGTTTCCCCCTAGGGGTAGCGGGAGGGGACGAGCAGTACTTC. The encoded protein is CASSFPLGVAGGDEQYF.

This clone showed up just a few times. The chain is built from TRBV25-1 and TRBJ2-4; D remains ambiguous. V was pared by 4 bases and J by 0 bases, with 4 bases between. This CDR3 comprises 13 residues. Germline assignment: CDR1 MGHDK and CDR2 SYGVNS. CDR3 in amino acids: CASSGVAKNIQYF. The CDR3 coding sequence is TGTGCCAGCAGTGGGGTAGCCAAAAACATTCAGTACTTC.

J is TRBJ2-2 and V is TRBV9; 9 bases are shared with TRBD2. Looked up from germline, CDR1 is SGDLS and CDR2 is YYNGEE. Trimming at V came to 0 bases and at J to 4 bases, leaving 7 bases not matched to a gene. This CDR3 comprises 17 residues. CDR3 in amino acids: CASSVVSGRPSTGELFF. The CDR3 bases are TGTGCCAGCAGCGTAGTGAGCGGGAGGCCGAGCACCGGGGAGCTGTTTTTT.

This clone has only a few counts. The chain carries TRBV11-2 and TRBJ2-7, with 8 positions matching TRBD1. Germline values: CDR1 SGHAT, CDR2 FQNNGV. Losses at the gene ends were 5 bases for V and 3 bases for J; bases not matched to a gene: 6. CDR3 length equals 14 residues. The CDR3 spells CASSLRTGRYEQYF. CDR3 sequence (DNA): TGTGCCAGCAGCCTCAGGACAGGGCGCTACGAGCAGTACTTC.

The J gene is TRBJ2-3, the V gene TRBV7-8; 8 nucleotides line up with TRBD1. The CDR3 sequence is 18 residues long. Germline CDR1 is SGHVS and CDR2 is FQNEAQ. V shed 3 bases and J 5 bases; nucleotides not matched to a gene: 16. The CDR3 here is CASSLQAGGWLEGDTQYF. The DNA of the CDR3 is TGTGCCAGCAGCTTGCAGGCAGGGGGCTGGCTAGAGGGAGATACGCAGTATTTT.

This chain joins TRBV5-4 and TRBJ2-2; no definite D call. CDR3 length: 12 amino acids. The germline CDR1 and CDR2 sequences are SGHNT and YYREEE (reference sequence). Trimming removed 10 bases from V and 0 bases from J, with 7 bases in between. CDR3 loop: CAARPNTGELFF. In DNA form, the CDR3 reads TGTGCCGCCCGCCCGAACACCGGGGAGCTGTTTTTT.

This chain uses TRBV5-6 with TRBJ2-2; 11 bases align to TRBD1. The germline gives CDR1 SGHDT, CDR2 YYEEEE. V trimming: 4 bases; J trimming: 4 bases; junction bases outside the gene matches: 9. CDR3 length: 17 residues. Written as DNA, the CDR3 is TGTGCCAGCAGCCTCTGGGGTGGGACAGGGGGCACCGGGGAGCTGTTTTTT. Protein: CASSLWGGTGGTGELFF.

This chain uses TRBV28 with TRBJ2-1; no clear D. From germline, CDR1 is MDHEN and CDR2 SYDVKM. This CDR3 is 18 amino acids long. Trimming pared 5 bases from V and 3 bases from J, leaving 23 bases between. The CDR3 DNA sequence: TGTGCCAGCAGTACCACCCGAGTGAGGAACTACTACTACAATGAGCAGTTCTTC. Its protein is CASSTTRVRNYYYNEQFF.

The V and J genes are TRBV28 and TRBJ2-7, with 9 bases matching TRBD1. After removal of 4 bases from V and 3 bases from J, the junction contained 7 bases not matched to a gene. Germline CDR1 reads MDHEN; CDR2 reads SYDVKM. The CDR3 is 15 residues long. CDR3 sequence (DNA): TGTGCCAGCAGTTCCCCCCGGGACAGGGTCTACGAGCAGTACTTC. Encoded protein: CASSSPRDRVYEQYF.

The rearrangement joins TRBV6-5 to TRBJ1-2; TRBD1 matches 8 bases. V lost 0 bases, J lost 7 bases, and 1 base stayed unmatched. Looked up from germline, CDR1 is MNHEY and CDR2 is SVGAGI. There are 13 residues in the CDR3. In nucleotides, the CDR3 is TGTGCCAGCAGTTACTCGACAGGGGTTGGCTACACCTTC. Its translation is CASSYSTGVGYTF.

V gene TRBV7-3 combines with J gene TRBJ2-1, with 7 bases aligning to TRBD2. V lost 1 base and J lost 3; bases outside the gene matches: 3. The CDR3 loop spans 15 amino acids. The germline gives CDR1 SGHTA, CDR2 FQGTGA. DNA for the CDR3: TGTGCCAGCAGCTTAATTTCGGGGGGCTACAATGAGCAGTTCTTC. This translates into CASSLISGGYNEQFF.

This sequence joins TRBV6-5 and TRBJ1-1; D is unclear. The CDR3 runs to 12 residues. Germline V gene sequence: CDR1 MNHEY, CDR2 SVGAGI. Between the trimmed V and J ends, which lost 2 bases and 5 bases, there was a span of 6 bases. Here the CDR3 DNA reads TGTGCCAGCAGTTACGTTCGGACTGAAGCTTTCTTT. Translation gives CASSYVRTEAFF.

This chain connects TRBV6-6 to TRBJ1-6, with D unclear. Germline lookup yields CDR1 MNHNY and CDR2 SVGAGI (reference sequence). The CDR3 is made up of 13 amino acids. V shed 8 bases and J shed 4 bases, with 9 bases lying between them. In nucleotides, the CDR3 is TGTGCCAGCTTGCAGACGTATAATTCACCCCTCCACTTT. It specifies CASLQTYNSPLHF.